The clone carrying this T cell receptor (beta chain) was detected ten times or more. These data originate in a study of T cells after yellow fever vaccination. TCRdb called the 5' RACE reads again in MiXCR, with one record for every CDR3 protein. The sample lists tens of thousands of distinct CDR3 sequences; more than 6.5% were seen once. Germline V CDR1 and CDR2: SGHTA, FQGNSA. The junction had 0 bases not matched to a gene; V was cut back by 3 bases and J by 4 bases. The CDR3 totals 14 residues. Study-wide points: Abundant bulk-population clonotypes could contaminate the FACS-sorted repertoires.

The sequenced sample was PBMCs, either bulk or a sorted T-cell subset (CD4+, CD8+, memory, or dextramer-sorted; not recorded which), obtained on the day of the first yellow fever vaccination. The chain has TRBV7-2 and TRBJ2-3; 11 nucleotides line up with TRBD2. This clonotype was sampled from a man aged 18 to 30 who received the YFV17D yellow fever vaccine. CDR3 sequence: CASSFSGGADTQYF. CDR3 in DNA: TGTGCCAGCAGCTTTAGCGGGGGGGCAGATACGCAGTATTTT.